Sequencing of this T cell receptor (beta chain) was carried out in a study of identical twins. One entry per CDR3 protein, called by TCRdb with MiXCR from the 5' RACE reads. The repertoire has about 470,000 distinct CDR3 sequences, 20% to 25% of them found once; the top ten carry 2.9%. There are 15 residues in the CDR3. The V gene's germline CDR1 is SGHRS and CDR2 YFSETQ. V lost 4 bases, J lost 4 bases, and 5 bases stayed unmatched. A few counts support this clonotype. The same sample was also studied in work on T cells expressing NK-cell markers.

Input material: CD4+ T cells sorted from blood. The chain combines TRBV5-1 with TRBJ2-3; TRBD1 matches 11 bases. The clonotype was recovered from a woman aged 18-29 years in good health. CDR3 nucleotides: TGCGCCAGCAGCCCCGGGACAGGGGGTCCAGATACGCAGTATTTT. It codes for CASSPGTGGPDTQYF.